This TCR beta chain was captured in a study of shared clonotypes between healthy human individuals. V was pared by 6 bases and J by 4 bases, with 18 bases between. This CDR3 has 15 residues. Germline CDR1 and CDR2: ENHRY and SYGVKD. The study enrolled healthy HIV-negative adults without recent acute infections or vaccinations as donors. Profiled with immunoSEQ multiplex PCR; TCRdb holds only in-frame clones, not every one. The data hold about 2.3 million clones, with under 95% observed a single time. Worth noting for this clone: Antigen specificity is unknown.

Points from the study as a whole: In contrast to clonotypes shared by all four donors, non-shared clonotypes had lower generation probabilities.

V gene TRBV10-3 combines with J gene TRBJ2-5, with a tentative D call TRBD2 (6 bases). The receptor comes from a man younger than 35 in good health. Some clones in this sample may be carry-over from other donors' samples. Specimen: naive CD4+ T cells from PBMCs. Subset: CD45RA+ positively selected. The CDR3 region is CAISSSSVLTETQYF. The DNA of the CDR3 is TGTGCCATCAGCTCCTCTAGCGTACTGACAGAGACCCAGTACTTC.